This TCR beta chain was recovered during a study of blood T cell repertoires in COVID-19. Study background: Sources were T cells, B-cell-depleted T cells, or PBMCs; the material itself was cDNA or gDNA.

Libraries were prepared by immunoSEQ multiplex PCR; TCRdb keeps only in-frame clonotypes and omits some of them. The sample consists of 200,000 to 300,000 clones, around nine tenths of them appearing once. The germline CDR1 and CDR2 sequences are SNHLY and FYNNEI. Trimming took off 6 bases at V and 0 bases at J, with 11 bases between the two ends. The CDR3 sequence is 14 residues long. This chain joins TRBV2 and TRBJ1-1; perhaps TRBD1 as D (6 bases). The sequence was collected from a woman in her seventies with active or convalescent COVID-19. Sequencing was performed on peripheral blood. The CDR3 coding sequence is TGTGCCAGCAGGCTTAGACAGGTGAACACTGAAGCTTTCTTT. Protein: CASRLRQVNTEAFF.